A single sample gave rise to the 11 T cell receptor beta chains below, sequenced in a study of radiotherapy plus CTLA-4 blockade in lung cancer. Libraries were prepared by immunoSEQ multiplex PCR; TCRdb keeps only in-frame clonotypes and omits some of them. This sample has 40,000 to 60,000 clones, with around 88% found just once. The input for sequencing was peripheral blood, taken from a patient treated with radiotherapy plus ipilimumab. Receptors were obtained from a human donor with non-small cell lung cancer that progressed on radiotherapy plus ipilimumab. Some clones in this sample may be carry-over from other donors' samples.

This clone was recorded a few times. The chain carries TRBV7-6 and TRBJ2-3; 7 bases are shared with TRBD2. The V and J ends lost 4 bases and 2 bases, in that order; junction bases with no gene match: 6. The CDR3 consists of 15 residues. CDR1 and CDR2 (germline): SGHVS, FNYEAQ. The CDR3 bases are TGTGCCAGCAGCTCGAGCGGGAACCCCACAGATACGCAGTATTTT. Amino acid sequence: CASSSSGNPTDTQYF. The whole variable domain, remainder taken from reference TRBV7-6 and TRBJ2-3, is GAGVSQSPRYKVTKRGQDVALRCDPISGHVSLYWYRQALGQGPEFLTYFNYEAQQDKSGLPNDRFSAERPEGSISTLTIQRTEQRDSAMYRCASSSSGNPTDTQYFGPGTRLTVL.

The rearrangement joins TRBV4-1 to TRBJ2-7; 9 bases are shared with TRBD2. This CDR3 contains 15 residues. The trim removed 3 bases at V and 4 bases at J, leaving 7 bases unmatched. Germline CDR1 is MGHRA and CDR2 is YSYEKL. CDR3 DNA sequence: TGCGCCAGCAGCCAGACGACTAGCGGTTATTACGAGCAGTACTTC. Encoded protein: CASSQTTSGYYEQYF.

The chain employs TRBV4-1 and TRBJ2-7; tentatively, D is TRBD2 (7 bases). Germline-derived CDR1 and CDR2 are MGHRA and YSYEKL. V lost 8 bases and J 5 bases, leaving 16 bases between the germline ends. The CDR3 loop spans 13 amino acids. The CDR3 nucleotides are TGCGCCAGCGAAGGGGGGGGACCTAACGAGCAGTACTTC. Residues: CASEGGGPNEQYF.

The chain carries TRBV27 and TRBJ2-7; 9 bases agree with TRBD2. The CDR3 is made up of 14 amino acids. Germline assignment: CDR1 MNHEY and CDR2 SMNVEV (reference sequence). V gave up 3 bases and J gave up 7 bases; unmatched junction bases: 7. Here the CDR3 DNA reads TGTGCCAGCAGTTTGAATAGCGGGGGAGAAGAGCAGTACTTC. Its protein product is CASSLNSGGEEQYF.

V is TRBV18 and J is TRBJ2-3, with 13 bases lining up with TRBD2. Germline CDR1 KGHSH, CDR2 LQKENI. This CDR3 is 14 amino acids long. V lost 4 bases to trimming and J lost 5 bases; unmatched junction nucleotides: 0. CDR3 DNA: TGTGCCAGCTCACGACTAGCGGGAGGAGATACGCAGTATTTT. Its protein is CASSRLAGGDTQYF. The full variable domain, with the rest looked up from reference TRBV18 and TRBJ2-3, is NAGVMQNPRHLVRRRGQEARLRCSPMKGHSHVYWYRQLPEEGLKFMVYLQKENIIDESGMPKERFSAEFPKEGPSILRIQQVVRGDSAAYFCASSRLAGGDTQYFGPGTRLTVL.

The chain joins TRBV27 to TRBJ2-2, with D unresolved. Germline-derived CDR1 and CDR2 are MNHEY and SMNVEV (reference sequence). The V end lost 2 bases, the J end lost 6 bases, and 7 bases lay between the germline ends. CDR3 length equals 13 residues. Here the CDR3 reads CASSLPFSGELFF. CDR3 coding DNA: TGTGCCAGCAGTTTACCCTTCTCCGGGGAGCTGTTTTTT.

The chain links TRBV10-3 to TRBJ2-7; 9 nucleotides agree with TRBD2. After removal of 3 bases from V and 0 bases from J, the junction contained 3 bases not matched to a gene. The CDR3 spans 15 residues. Germline CDR1 reads ENHRY; CDR2 reads SYGVKD. CDR3 region: CAISEKGLASYEQYF. The CDR3 coding sequence is TGTGCCATCAGTGAAAAGGGACTAGCCTCCTACGAGCAGTACTTC.

With regard to this clone: The germline gene is not matched at one end of the junction; a read error may be the cause. This rearrangement joins TRBV5-1 to TRBJ2-7, with TRBD1 as a possible D gene (6 bases). CDR1 and CDR2 from the germline V gene are SGHRS and YFSETQ. The CDR3 loop spans 14 amino acids. The CDR3 loop reads CASSLGEQGLGWDF. The CDR3 DNA sequence: TGCGCCAGCAGCTTGGGAGAACAGGGCCTAGGGTGGGACTTC.

Only one count was recorded for this clone. V usage is TRBV19 and J usage is TRBJ2-3; TRBD1 matches at 9 bases. This CDR3 contains 16 residues. From germline, CDR1 is LNHDA and CDR2 SQIVND (reference sequence). Trimming at V came to 3 bases and at J to 5 bases, leaving 9 bases not matched to a gene. This CDR3 is CASSMGPGQGKDTQYF. CDR3 bases: TGTGCCAGTAGTATGGGACCGGGACAGGGTAAAGATACGCAGTATTTT.

The chain links TRBV27 to TRBJ2-7, with 7 bases identical to TRBD1. V gave up 6 bases and J gave up 2 bases; unmatched junction bases: 7. This CDR3 comprises 14 residues. Germline-derived CDR1 and CDR2 are MNHEY and SMNVEV (reference sequence). DNA of the CDR3: TGTGCCAGCAGGATACAGGGGCTGGCCTACGAGCAGTACTTC. This sequence encodes CASRIQGLAYEQYF.

V is TRBV30 and J is TRBJ2-1, with 7 bases matching TRBD2. CDR1 is GTSNPN and CDR2 is SVGIG in the germline V gene (reference sequence). The CDR3 is 13 residues long. The J segment lost 13 bases and the V segment lost 1 base, leaving 10 bases of the junction unmatched. This chain's CDR3 is CAWSDEREGLQFF. CDR3 DNA sequence: TGTGCCTGGAGTGACGAGAGGGAGGGCCTACAGTTCTTC.